This record covers a single TCR beta chain. Its cognate antigen is unknown. Other DNA sequences in this sample translate to the same CDR3. Sequencing was performed with immunoSEQ multiplex PCR; in TCRdb, only in-frame clones are kept and a portion is missing. Of 38,000 or so clones in the sample, 80% to 90% are singletons; the top ten hold around 9%. The V end was cut by 0 bases, the J end by 1 base, with 12 bases between. This CDR3 region has 15 residues. Germline CDR1 and CDR2: GTSNPN and SVGIG (reference sequence). The data stem from a study of PD-1 blockade in classical Hodgkin lymphoma. Overall study: It was nivolumab at 3 mg/kg, given intravenously every 2 weeks, that patients received.

Study-wide findings and caveats: Lower baseline TCR diversity was reported for newly diagnosed patients than for healthy donors. The authors have not defined what causes the repertoire differences, possibly disease activity or prior therapy. At C4D1, TCR diversity had climbed significantly for CD4+ cells, though not for CD8+ cells.

Every patient had relapsed following autologous stem cell transplantation, and cohorts differed in brentuximab vedotin exposure. This TCR was recovered from a human donor with classical Hodgkin lymphoma. This chain uses TRBV30 with TRBJ1-2, with a weak D call TRBD1 (5 bases). This specimen consisted of peripheral blood mononuclear cells (PBMCs), obtained at baseline. The CDR3 DNA reads as TGTGCCTGGAGTGTACTAGGGGCCTTTAACTATGGCTACACCTTC. This codes for CAWSVLGAFNYGYTF. The entire variable domain, with the rest obtained from reference TRBV30 and TRBJ1-2, is as follows: SQTIHQWPATLVQPVGSPLSLECTVEGTSNPNLYWYRQAAGRGLQLLFYSVGIGQISSEVPQNLSASRPQDRQFILSSKKLLLSDSGFYLCAWSVLGAFNYGYTFGSGTRLTVV.